This section outlines one T cell receptor beta chain sequence together with its context. The repertoire was sequenced with immunoSEQ multiplex PCR; TCRdb's copy has only in-frame clones and lacks some. The sample carries some 87,000 clones, approximately 93% recorded once. This entry comes from a study of technical replicates of blood from several donors. CDR3 size: 16 residues. Trimming left V 4 bases short and J 2 bases short, with 16 bases between. Germline CDR1 is KGHSH and CDR2 is LQKENI. The receptor's source is a human donor in good health. Sequencing used T cells isolated from PBMCs. The gene calls are TRBV18 and TRBJ2-3; possible D gene TRBD1, 6 bases. The CDR3 DNA sequence: TGTGCCAGCTCACTACAACTAAGGACAGCCACAGATACGCAGTATTTT. Translating gives CASSLQLRTATDTQYF.